This entry is about one T cell receptor (beta chain). The data were obtained in a study of blood T cell repertoires in COVID-19. The overall study: There were acute and convalescent COVID-19 samples, and they came from the United States, Italy and Spain. Nucleic acid was either cDNA or gDNA, and it came from T cells, B-cell-depleted T cells, or PBMCs.

In the authors' methods: How many nucleated cells were present was estimated from reference gene primer amplification. Assay used: immunoSEQ multiplex PCR; TCRdb lists only in-frame clones, some missing. The D gene and trimming were derived from the DNA, and the V and J assignments and clone size from that table. The sample records about 110,000 clones, roughly 81% being singletons. CDR3 length: 14 amino acids. Per the germline V gene, CDR1 is KGHDR and CDR2 is SFDVKD. J lost 5 bases, V lost 7 bases, and 6 bases had no gene match. The TCR originated in a man in his forties or fifties with acute or convalescent COVID-19. The sequencing input was peripheral blood. The chain has TRBV24-1 and TRBJ2-1; 8 positions agree with TRBD1. The CDR3 loop reads CATRTGVGNNEQFF. The CDR3 DNA reads TGTGCCACCAGGACAGGGGTGGGAAACAATGAGCAGTTCTTC.